This TCR beta chain emerged from a study of control samples from healthy donors and cancer patients. Sequencing was performed with immunoSEQ multiplex PCR; in TCRdb, only in-frame clones are kept and a portion is missing. The profile shows about 170,000 clones, 90% to 95% of them singletons. V lost 6 bases and J lost 0, with 8 bases in between. In germline, CDR1 is ENHRY, CDR2 SYGVKD. CDR3 size: 13 residues. The chain links TRBV10-3 to TRBJ1-2; D is possibly TRBD1 (5 bases). The material sequenced was blood. The receptor comes from a woman between 55 and 75 years old in good health. This CDR3 reads CAIRQTANYGYTF. Here the CDR3 DNA reads TGTGCCATCAGGCAGACAGCTAACTATGGCTACACCTTC.